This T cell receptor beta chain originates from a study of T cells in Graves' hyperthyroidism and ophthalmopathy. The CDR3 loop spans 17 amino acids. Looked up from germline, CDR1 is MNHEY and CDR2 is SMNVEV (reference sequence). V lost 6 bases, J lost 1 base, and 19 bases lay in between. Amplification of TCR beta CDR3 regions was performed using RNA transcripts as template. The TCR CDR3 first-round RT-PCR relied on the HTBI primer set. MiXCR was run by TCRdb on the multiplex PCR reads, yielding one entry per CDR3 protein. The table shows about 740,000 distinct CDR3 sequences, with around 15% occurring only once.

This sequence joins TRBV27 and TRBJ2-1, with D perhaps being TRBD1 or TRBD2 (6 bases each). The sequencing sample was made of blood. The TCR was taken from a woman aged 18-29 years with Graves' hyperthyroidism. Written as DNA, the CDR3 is TGTGCCAGCAGCCCCTTAGGGGGGAAGGGGTCCTACAATGAGCAGTTCTTC. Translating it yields CASSPLGGKGSYNEQFF.